The entry below gives a single TCR beta chain sequence along with its context. There is no known antigen for this receptor. No qualities accompany the bases; no much larger clone lies one base away. These data belong to a study of graft-versus-host responses after intestinal transplantation (dated by TCRdb to the early 2020s). About the investigation overall: The transplants that recipients got were multivisceral, liver-intestinal, or isolated intestinal. Alloreactive clones were identified by sequencing pre-transplant mixed lymphocyte reaction products and comparing these products with unstimulated pre-transplant donor and recipient T cells. Donor T cell macrochimerism was defined as a peak of at least 4% donor T cells among recipient peripheral blood mononuclear cells. Rather than going through the commercial service, samples from a few later patients were sequenced in-house on an Illumina MiSeq and processed with MiXCR. Every recipient was given anti-thymocyte globulin induction, followed by about three years of maintenance tacrolimus and steroids. After intestinal transplantation, graft-versus-host and host-versus-graft alloreactive T cell clones were followed in the graft, circulation and bone marrow using bulk TCR-beta CDR3 sequencing. The cohort enrolled about two dozen intestinal transplant recipients including one retransplant, and a few patients lacking pretransplant specimens were excluded.

Preparation of the library involved the immunoSEQ multiplex PCR assay. For most patients, genomic DNA was isolated with the Qiagen DNeasy Blood and Tissue Kit and shipped frozen to Adaptive Biotechnologies for TCR sequencing. High-throughput TCR-beta CDR3 sequencing of genomic DNA from most patients was performed by Adaptive Biotechnologies. The study's own analysis went as follows. TCR sequencing data for approximately 19 patients were retrieved from Adaptive's ImmunoSEQ software; a few other patients were processed with MiXCR and VDJtools. To correct CD4 versus CD8 sorting errors, sequences present in both subsets at a frequency ratio below 5:1 were removed. CDR3 nucleotide sequences shared by donor and recipient were removed because the origin of these sequences could not be assigned. At least 2-fold expansion over unstimulated cells and a minimum CFSE-low frequency of 0.002% (template counts) or 0.001% (read counts) were required for clones to be classified as alloreactive. Mappable clones were those detected in sequenced pre-transplant spleen, lymph node, or MLR CFSE-low populations of the donor or recipient. The cumulative frequency of alloreactive clones was calculated as a percentage of all sequences, weighted by copy number. Sourced from immuneACCESS, this table was stored by TCRdb with only in-frame sequences that have V and J called. A share of the clones is absent; for the studies checked, an unresolved V gene accounts for under half, and the remainder has no known explanation. V and J calls and clone size come straight from that table; D and trimming were deduced from the DNA. The sample records 96,000 or so clones, about 90% of which are singletons. In total, the top ten clones hold around 0.17% of the sample.

What the study reported, not specific to this receptor: In patients with donor T cell macrochimerism, the allografts had high GvH to HvG T cell clonal ratios. GvH clones were detected in recipient bone marrow, and some appeared earlier in ileal mucosa or blood, consistent with an intestinal mucosal origin. Conclusions were limited by the relatively low number and heterogeneity of intestinal transplant patients. Early after transplant, declines in HvG clones were associated with peak levels of circulating GvH clones.

Reading the label with the study, this specimen's time point is: cells obtained before transplantation from donor or recipient. CD3+CD4+ and CD3+CD8+ populations were FACS-sorted from unstimulated pre-transplant donor and recipient cells taken from spleen or lymph nodes. This sequence was found in a human donor who received an intestinal transplant. The specimen comprised unstimulated CD4+ T cells sorted from spleen or lymph node cells, sampled before intestinal transplant.

CDR3 loop: CASLLTQDRGVTHEQYF. The nucleotide sequence is given as TGTGCCAGCCTTCTTACCCAAGACAGGGGAGTTACCCACGAGCAGTACTTC. Recombination linked TRBV2 to TRBJ2-7; TRBD1 matches 8 bases in the middle. V is cut back by 8 bases and J by 5 bases, with 20 bases in the junction unmatched. The CDR1 and CDR2 encoded by the germline V gene are SNHLY and FYNNEI. From cysteine to phenylalanine, the CDR3 is 17 amino acids long. Only the CDR3 DNA is retained, 51 bases long and in frame from the first base.